This T cell receptor beta chain was sequenced for a study of T cell changes during pregnancy in multiple sclerosis. This table comes from immunoSEQ multiplex PCR, and its TCRdb copy is limited to in-frame clones, with some not included. Of roughly 70,000 clones listed, over 85% were seen once; the top ten hold about 1%. Per germline, CDR1 LNHDA and CDR2 SQIVND (reference sequence). V was pared by 8 bases and J by 7 bases, with 26 bases between. This CDR3 region has 16 residues. This chain uses TRBV19 with TRBJ1-2; D may be TRBD1 (6 bases). This TCR was sampled from a female donor with multiple sclerosis, enrolled in a pregnancy study. Sequences were derived from peripheral blood, sampled in the third trimester of pregnancy. CDR3 in DNA: TGTGCCAGTTCCAAACCACATCGGGGGGGGCCGGGTGGCTACACCTTC. This codes for CASSKPHRGGPGGYTF.